The T cell receptor (beta chain) under discussion was sequenced for a study of blood T cells in healthy people across ages (dated by TCRdb to about 2015). In the study overall: In model experiments, roughly one uniquely barcoded TCR beta cDNA molecule per two T cells was captured by template switching. Two additional independent replicas of 1 million unique cDNA reads from the same blood draw were analyzed for two donors (one aged 18 to 29 and one aged 80 or older). The donors were split into four age groups: young (average 16 years), middle-aged (roughly 40), aged (roughly 65) and long-lived (approximately 80). Using deep sequencing normalized with unique cDNA molecular identifiers, the study measured how TCR beta repertoire diversity changes with age.

Points the paper makes about the study in general: Observed TCR beta diversity correlated strongly with the percentage of naive T cells measured by flow cytometry. Observed TCR beta diversity per million T cells fell roughly linearly with age, and a significant reduction was already apparent by age roughly 40. Since profiling was done on bulk unsorted PBMCs, naive and antigen-experienced compartments could not be conclusively compared. Compared with the aged group, more naive CD4+ T cells, fewer expanded clones and increased TCR diversity were shown by the long-lived group, suggesting age selection. Because the CMV infection status of the donors was unknown, age-related changes in expanded clonotypes may potentially have been confounded. Total diversity estimates from one million sequenced T cells were considered lower bounds and underestimates.

As regards this clonotype: No antigen is known for it. No base qualities exist here, and no much larger clone lies one base off it.

There are 14 amino acids in the CDR3, from cysteine to phenylalanine inclusive. Only CDR3 DNA remains: 42 bases, in frame from the first base. Taken from the germline V gene, the CDR1 and CDR2 loops are SGHVS and FQNEAQ. V is shortened by 5 bases, J by 4 bases, and the region joining them spans 11 bases. Donors were 30 to 45 systemically healthy Caucasian individuals from Russia aged roughly 6 to 95 years. Each donor gave approximately 10 milliliters of peripheral blood, collected into EDTA-treated Vacutainer tubes. PBMCs were isolated by Ficoll-Paque density-gradient centrifugation, with at least 6 million obtained per sample. Total RNA, at least 5 micrograms per sample, was extracted from PBMCs with Trizol reagent. Naive CD45RAhigh/CD27high T cell percentages were measured by flow cytometry on a PBMC aliquot from every donor. Libraries were made using 5' RACE. TCRdb lists the instrument as Illumina HiSeq 2500. A second 7 to 11 cycle PCR used a sample-barcoded 5' primer and a J-beta primer mix. Each TCR beta cDNA molecule received a unique molecular identifier from a template-switch 5' adaptor carrying 12 random nucleotides. Each sample yielded at least 2.5 million CDR3-containing paired-end reads. First-strand cDNA was synthesized from all RNA with the Mint cDNA synthesis kit, primed by a TRBC-specific oligonucleotide. Following uracil-DNA glycosylase treatment, a first 18-cycle PCR with universal primers M1SS and BC2_uni_R was performed on all cDNA. The paper's data handling went like this. Each sample was normalized by randomly selecting 1 million high-quality reads, each carrying a distinct molecular identifier. Reads with shared molecular identifiers were discarded instead of being binned into consensus sequences. MiTCR, with a Q25 quality threshold and the strictest error-elimination algorithm, was used for CDR3 identification, clonotype clustering and error correction. A nonparametric unseen species model with Euler transformation was used to estimate lower-bound total TCR beta diversity. In-frame beta chains were kept once TCRdb had trimmed the public reads at Q25 with fastp and called clones with MiXCR. Each entry is one CDR3 protein sequence, shown with its most common DNA and genes. The V and J calls were determined by TCRdb, not by the authors. The sample table contains about 800,000 distinct CDR3 sequences; only one count was recorded for 20% to 25% of them. More than 3% of the sample is taken by the ten largest.

Separately, the same data were catalogued under a study of T cells of mothers and their children. From that second study: Nine systemically healthy Caucasian individuals served as donors, namely three mothers together with their six children. cDNA synthesis used all of the extracted RNA, with roughly 1.6 ug of RNA in each 15 ul reaction. In the second PCR, the M1S primer added sample barcodes and 2-4 random nucleotides. More than 9 million TCR beta CDR3 reads were obtained from each mother, and about 3 million reads were obtained from each child. In both related and unrelated pairs, thymic selection shapes the output of TCR recombination in a similar way, with inherited differences having only a minor effect. Normalized repertoire overlap was always found to be slightly, but never significantly, higher in related mother-child pairs than in unrelated mother-child pairs. No persistent microchimeric T cell clones were detected, at a sensitivity of roughly 100 clones per million clonotypes. In the study, deep NGS was used to compare the TCR beta repertoires of mothers and children, and features distinguishing related mother-child pairs from unrelated individuals were sought. Mothers averaged approximately 41 +/- 4 years of age and children averaged around 10 +/- 4 years. After adapter ligation with NEBNext reagents, the libraries were sequenced on Illumina HiSeq 2000 with 100+100 nt paired-end reads. Mother and child libraries were prepared a month apart and sequenced in separate runs to prevent cross-contamination. Each donor had between roughly 450,000 and 2,300,000 distinct TCR beta clonotypes identified. Naive TCR beta clonotypes were estimated from low-frequency clonotypes matched to each donor's FACS-determined naive share, without sorting.

Recombination linked TRBV7-8 to TRBJ1-4; the D gene is unclear. Sequenced input: blood. The receptor was isolated from a boy between 10 and 17 years old in good health. Read as DNA, the sequence is TGTGCCAGCAGCGAAGAGACGGTTAATGAAAAACTGTTTTTT. Its protein is CASSEETVNEKLFF.